This T cell receptor beta chain was sequenced in a study of cytomegalovirus exposure and HLA in healthy donors. Study in general: Caucasian-associated ancestry cluster membership applied to approximately 80% of 300 to 450 genotyped donors. Study-wide findings and caveats: Diagnosis of cytomegalovirus status made by the classifier reportedly showed high specificity and sensitivity.

Every donor was a healthy person donating bone marrow. Comments on this clone: Its antigen is undetermined. The conserved closing phenylalanine or tryptophan is absent in this CDR3, likely reflecting a read error.

The CDR3 sequence is 16 residues long. The germline CDR1 and CDR2 sequences are MGHDK and SYGVNS. The V gene lost 3 bases and the J gene lost 2 bases, with 14 bases spanning the gap. The PCR made use of 60 Vbeta and 13 Jbeta primers. Measured with immunoSEQ multiplex PCR; TCRdb has only the in-frame clones, and not every one. This sample has roughly 99,000 clones, with around 72% found just once. This rearrangement joins TRBV25-1 to TRBJ1-3; D is undetermined. This TCR derives from a woman between 40 and 55 years old in good health and CMV-seropositive. The sequenced sample consisted of PBMCs. The chain's CDR3 is CASSDTGWRTGNTIYV. The CDR3 DNA is TGTGCCAGCAGTGACACCGGGTGGAGAACTGGAAACACCATATATGTT.